This T cell receptor (beta chain) was documented in a study of shared clonotypes between healthy human individuals. Study details: Each donor's CD8 memory used one plate, CD8 naive two, each CD4 subset three.

Findings and caveats of the study: Clonotype sharing levels among donors were expected to vary with sequencing depth.

Germline assignment: CDR1 SGHVS and CDR2 FNYEAQ. The V and J ends lost 3 bases and 5 bases, in that order; junction bases with no gene match: 6. The CDR3 loop spans 15 amino acids. As to this clone: No antigen is known for it.

Method: immunoSEQ multiplex PCR; TCRdb's copy keeps in-frame clones and lacks some. The sample consists of a few million clones, over 90% of them appearing once. This chain uses TRBV7-6 with TRBJ2-1, with 8 bases aligning to TRBD2. The sample taken for sequencing was naive CD4+ T cells from PBMCs. The subset: CD45RA+ positively selected. The origin of this receptor is a young man in good health. Some clones in this sample may be carry-over from other donors' samples. CDR3 residues: CASSFIAGSDNEQFF. The DNA of the CDR3 is TGTGCCAGCAGCTTTATAGCGGGAAGTGACAATGAGCAGTTCTTC.